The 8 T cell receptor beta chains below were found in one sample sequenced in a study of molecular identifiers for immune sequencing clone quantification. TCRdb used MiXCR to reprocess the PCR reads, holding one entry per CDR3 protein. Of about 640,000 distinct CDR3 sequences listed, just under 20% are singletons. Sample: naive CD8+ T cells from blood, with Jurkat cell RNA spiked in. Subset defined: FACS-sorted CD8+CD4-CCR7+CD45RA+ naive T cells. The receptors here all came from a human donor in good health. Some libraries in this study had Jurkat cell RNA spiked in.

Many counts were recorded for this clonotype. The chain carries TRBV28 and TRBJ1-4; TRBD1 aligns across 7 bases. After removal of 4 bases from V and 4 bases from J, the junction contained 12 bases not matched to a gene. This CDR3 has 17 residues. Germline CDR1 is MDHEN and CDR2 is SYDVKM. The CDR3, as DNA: TGTGCCAGCAGTTCACTCCCAGGACAGGCGCATAATGAAAAACTGTTTTTT. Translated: CASSSLPGQAHNEKLFF.

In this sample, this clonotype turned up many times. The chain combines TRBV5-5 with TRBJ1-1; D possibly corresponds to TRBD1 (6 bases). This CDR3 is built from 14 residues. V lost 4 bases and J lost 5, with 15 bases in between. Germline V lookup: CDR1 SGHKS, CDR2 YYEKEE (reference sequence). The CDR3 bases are TGTGCCAGCAGCACGGTCGGGGGCGGGACTGAAGCTTTCTTT. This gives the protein CASSTVGGGTEAFF.

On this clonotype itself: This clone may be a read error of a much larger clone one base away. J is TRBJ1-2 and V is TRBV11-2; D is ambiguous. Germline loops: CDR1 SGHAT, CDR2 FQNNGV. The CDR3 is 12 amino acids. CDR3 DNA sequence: TGTGCCGGCAGCTTAGTAGGCGATGGCTACACCTTC. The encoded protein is CAGSLVGDGYTF.

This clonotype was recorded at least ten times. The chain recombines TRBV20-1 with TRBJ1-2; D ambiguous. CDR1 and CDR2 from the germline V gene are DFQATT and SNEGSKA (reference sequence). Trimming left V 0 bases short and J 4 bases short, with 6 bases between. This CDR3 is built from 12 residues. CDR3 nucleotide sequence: TGCAGTGCTAGAGAACAGCTCTATGGCTACACCTTC. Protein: CSAREQLYGYTF.

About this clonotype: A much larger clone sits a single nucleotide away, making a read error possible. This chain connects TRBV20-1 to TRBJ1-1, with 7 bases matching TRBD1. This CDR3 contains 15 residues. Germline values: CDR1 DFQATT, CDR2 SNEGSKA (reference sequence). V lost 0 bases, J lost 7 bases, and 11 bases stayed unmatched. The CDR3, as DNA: TGCAGTGCTAGAGATGAGGCAGGGGGGGACCTTGAAGCTTTCTTT. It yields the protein CSARDEAGGDLEAFF.

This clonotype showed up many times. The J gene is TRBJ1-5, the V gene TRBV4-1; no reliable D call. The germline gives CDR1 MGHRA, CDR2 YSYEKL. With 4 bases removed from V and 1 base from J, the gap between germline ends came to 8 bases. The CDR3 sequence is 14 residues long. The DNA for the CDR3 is TGCGCCAGCAGCCCGGGCCAGAGCAATCAGCCCCAGCATTTT. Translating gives CASSPGQSNQPQHF.

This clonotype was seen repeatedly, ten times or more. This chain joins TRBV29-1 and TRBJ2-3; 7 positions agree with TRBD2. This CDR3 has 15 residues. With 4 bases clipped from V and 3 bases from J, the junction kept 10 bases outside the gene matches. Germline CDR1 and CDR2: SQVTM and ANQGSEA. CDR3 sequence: CSVAGGGEGTDTQYF. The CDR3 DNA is TGCAGCGTTGCCGGCGGGGGTGAAGGGACAGATACGCAGTATTTT.

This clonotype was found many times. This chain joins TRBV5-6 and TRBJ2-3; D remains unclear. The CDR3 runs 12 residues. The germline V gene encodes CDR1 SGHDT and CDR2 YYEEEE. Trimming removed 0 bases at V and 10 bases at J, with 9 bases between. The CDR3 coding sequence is TGTGCCAGCAGCTTGGAACTCACTCCGCAGTATTTT. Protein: CASSLELTPQYF. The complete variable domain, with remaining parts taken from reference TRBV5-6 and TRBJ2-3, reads DAGVTQSPTHLIKTRGQQVTLRCSPKSGHDTVSWYQQALGQGPQFIFQYYEEEERQRGNFPDRFSGHQFPNYSSELNVNALLLGDSALYLCASSLELTPQYFGPGTRLTVL.